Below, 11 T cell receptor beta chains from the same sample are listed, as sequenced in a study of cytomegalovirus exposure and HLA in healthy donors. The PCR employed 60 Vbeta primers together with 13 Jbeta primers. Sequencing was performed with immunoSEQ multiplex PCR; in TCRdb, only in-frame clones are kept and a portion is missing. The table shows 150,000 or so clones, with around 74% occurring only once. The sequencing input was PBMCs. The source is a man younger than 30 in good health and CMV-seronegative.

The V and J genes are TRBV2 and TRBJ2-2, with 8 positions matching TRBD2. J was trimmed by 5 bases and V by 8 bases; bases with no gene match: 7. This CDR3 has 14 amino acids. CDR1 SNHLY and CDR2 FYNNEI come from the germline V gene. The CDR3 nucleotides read TGTGCCAGCGAGAAGGAGCGGGGGACCGGGGAGCTGTTTTTT. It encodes CASEKERGTGELFF.

Written as DNA, the CDR3 is TGTGCCAGCAGTTACCCTCAGTCTGGTGCAGATACGCAGTATTTT. Protein product: CASSYPQSGADTQYF. V usage is TRBV6-5 and J usage is TRBJ2-3; no definite D call. Deletions cut 2 bases from V and 4 bases from J, with 13 bases between. This CDR3 is built from 15 residues. Germline CDR1 reads MNHEY; CDR2 reads SVGAGI.

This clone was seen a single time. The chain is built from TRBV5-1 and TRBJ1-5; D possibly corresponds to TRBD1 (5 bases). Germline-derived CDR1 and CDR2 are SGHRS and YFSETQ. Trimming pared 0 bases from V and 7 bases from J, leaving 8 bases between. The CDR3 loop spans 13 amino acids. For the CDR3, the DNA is TGCGCCAGCAGCTTGGGGGGGGACCAGCCCCAGCATTTT. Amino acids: CASSLGGDQPQHF.

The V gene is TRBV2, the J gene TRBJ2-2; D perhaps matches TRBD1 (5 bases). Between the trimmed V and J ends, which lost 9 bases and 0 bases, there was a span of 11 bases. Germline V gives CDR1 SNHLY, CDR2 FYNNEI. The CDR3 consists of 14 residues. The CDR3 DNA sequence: TGTGCCAGTCGTCCAGGGTCGAACACCGGGGAGCTGTTTTTT. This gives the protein CASRPGSNTGELFF.

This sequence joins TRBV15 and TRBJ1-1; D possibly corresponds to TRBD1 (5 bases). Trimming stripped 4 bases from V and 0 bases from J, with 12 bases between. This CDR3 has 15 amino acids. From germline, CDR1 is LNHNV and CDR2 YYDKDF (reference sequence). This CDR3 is CATSKSRVLNTEAFF. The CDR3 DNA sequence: TGTGCCACCAGCAAAAGCAGGGTTCTGAACACTGAAGCTTTCTTT. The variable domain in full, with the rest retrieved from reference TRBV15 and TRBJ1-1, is DAMVIQNPRYQVTQFGKPVTLSCSQTLNHNVMYWYQQKSSQAPKLLFHYYDKDFNNEADTPDNFQSRRPNTSFCFLDIRSPGLGDTAMYLCATSKSRVLNTEAFFGQGTRLTVV.

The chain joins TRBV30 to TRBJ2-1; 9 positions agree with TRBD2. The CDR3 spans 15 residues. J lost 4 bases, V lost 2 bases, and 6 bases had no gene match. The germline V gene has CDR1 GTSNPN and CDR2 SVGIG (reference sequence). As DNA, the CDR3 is TGTGCCTGGAGTAAAGGGCTAGCGGGGTACAATGAGCAGTTCTTC. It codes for CAWSKGLAGYNEQFF.

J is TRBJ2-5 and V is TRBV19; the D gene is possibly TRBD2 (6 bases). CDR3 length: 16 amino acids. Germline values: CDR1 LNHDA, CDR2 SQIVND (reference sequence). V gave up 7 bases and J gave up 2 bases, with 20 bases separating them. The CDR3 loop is CASKGLRGSEQETQYF. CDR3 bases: TGTGCCAGTAAGGGACTGCGAGGGTCCGAACAAGAGACCCAGTACTTC.

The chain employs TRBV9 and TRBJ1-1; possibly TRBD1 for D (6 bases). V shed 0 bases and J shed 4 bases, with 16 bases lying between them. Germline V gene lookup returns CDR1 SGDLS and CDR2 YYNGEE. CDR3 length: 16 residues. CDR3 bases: TGTGCCAGCAGCGTAGGGACACAGGGCGTGGGCACTGAAGCTTTCTTT. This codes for CASSVGTQGVGTEAFF.

CDR3 DNA: TGTGCCAGCAGCTTATGGCGGGGGGGCCGGGGAGAGACCCAGTACTTC. It specifies CASSLWRGGRGETQYF. The gene calls are TRBV7-9 and TRBJ2-5; the match to TRBD2 covers 9 bases. This CDR3 is built from 16 residues. J gave up 4 bases and V 2 bases, and 8 bases lay outside the gene matches. Germline lookup yields CDR1 SEHNR and CDR2 FQNEAQ (reference sequence).

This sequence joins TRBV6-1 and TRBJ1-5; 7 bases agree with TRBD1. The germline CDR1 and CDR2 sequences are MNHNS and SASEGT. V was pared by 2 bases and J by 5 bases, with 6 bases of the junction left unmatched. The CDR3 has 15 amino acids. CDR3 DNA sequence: TGTGCCAGCAGTGAACAGGACAGGATTTATCAGCCCCAGCATTTT. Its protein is CASSEQDRIYQPQHF.

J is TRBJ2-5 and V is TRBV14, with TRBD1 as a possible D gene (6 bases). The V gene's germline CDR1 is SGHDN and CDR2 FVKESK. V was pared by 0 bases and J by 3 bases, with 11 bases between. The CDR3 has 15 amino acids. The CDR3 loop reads CASSQESPGEETQYF. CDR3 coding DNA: TGTGCCAGCAGCCAAGAGTCGCCAGGGGAAGAGACCCAGTACTTC.